The sequence of this T cell receptor beta chain was determined in a study of T-cell reconstitution after alpha-beta-depleted transplantation in children. Study results and limitations: T-cell counts and diversity at one year following transplant were attributed mainly to newly produced T cells. Recipient T cells and thymic progenitors that survived gave rise to the high TCRbeta diversity observed at day 60 in some patients. Alpha-beta T cells about two months after transplant reportedly derived from several hundred expanded graft clones.

V lost 0 bases to trimming and J lost 0 bases, with 8 bases between them. The CDR3 length is 15 residues. CDR1 is MGHRA and CDR2 is YSYEKL in the germline V gene. Unique molecular identifiers featured in how the TCRbeta library was prepared. TCRdb analysed the PCR reads with MiXCR anew, one entry per CDR3 protein. This sample carries fewer than 700,000 distinct CDR3 sequences, 20% to 25% of them seen once, and the ten largest clones take 13% to 15%. There are many counts of this clonotype. Its specificity is unknown. The sequenced sample was PBMCs, mostly from graft donor cells, obtained 360 days after TCRalphabeta/CD19-depleted stem cell transplant. This TCR came from a boy in the first two years of life who had a stem cell transplant for acute myeloid leukemia, so the T cells may come from the graft donor. The rearrangement uses TRBV4-1 and TRBJ2-5, with D uncertain. CDR3 sequence: CASSQDGLYQETQYF. In nucleotides, the CDR3 is TGCGCCAGCAGCCAAGACGGGCTTTACCAAGAGACCCAGTACTTC.